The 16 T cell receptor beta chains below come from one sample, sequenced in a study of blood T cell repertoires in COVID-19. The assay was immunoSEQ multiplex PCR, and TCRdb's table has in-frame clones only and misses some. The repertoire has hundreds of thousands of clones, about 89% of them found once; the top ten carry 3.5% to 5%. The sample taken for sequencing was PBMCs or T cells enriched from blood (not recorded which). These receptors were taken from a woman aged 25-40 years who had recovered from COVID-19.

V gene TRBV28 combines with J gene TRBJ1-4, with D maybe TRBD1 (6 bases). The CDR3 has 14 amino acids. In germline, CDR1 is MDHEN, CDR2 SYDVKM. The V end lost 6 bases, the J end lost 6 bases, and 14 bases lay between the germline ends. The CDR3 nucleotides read TGTGCCAGCAGCACCCGCCGGACAGATGAAAAACTGTTTTTT. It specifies CASSTRRTDEKLFF. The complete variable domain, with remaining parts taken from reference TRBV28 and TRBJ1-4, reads DVKVTQSSRYLVKRTGEKVFLECVQDMDHENMFWYRQDPGLGLRLIYFSYDVKMKEKGDIPEGYSVSREKKERFSLILESASTNQTSMYLCASSTRRTDEKLFFGSGTQLSVL.

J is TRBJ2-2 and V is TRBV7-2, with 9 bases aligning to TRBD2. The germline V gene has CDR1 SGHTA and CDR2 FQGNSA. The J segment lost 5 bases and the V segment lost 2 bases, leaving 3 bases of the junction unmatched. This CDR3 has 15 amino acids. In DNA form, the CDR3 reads TGTGCCAGCAGCTTAATGACTAGCGGAACCGGGGAGCTGTTTTTT. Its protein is CASSLMTSGTGELFF. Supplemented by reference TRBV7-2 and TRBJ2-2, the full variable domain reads GAGVSQSPSNKVTEKGKDVELRCDPISGHTALYWYRQSLGQGLEFLIYFQGNSAPDKSGLPSDRFSAERTGGSVSTLTIQRTQQEDSAVYLCASSLMTSGTGELFFGEGSRLTVL.

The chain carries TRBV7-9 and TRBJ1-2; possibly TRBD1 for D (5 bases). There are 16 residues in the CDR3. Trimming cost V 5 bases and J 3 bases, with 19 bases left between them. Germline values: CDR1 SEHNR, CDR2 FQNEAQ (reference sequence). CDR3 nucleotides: TGTGCCAGCAGCCTCGACGGCACAGGCGACCACTATGGCTACACCTTC. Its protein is CASSLDGTGDHYGYTF. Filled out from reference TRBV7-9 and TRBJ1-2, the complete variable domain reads DTGVSQNPRHKITKRGQNVTFRCDPISEHNRLYWYRQTLGQGPEFLTYFQNEAQLEKSRLLSDRFSAERPKGSFSTLEIQRTEQGDSAMYLCASSLDGTGDHYGYTFGSGTRLTVV.

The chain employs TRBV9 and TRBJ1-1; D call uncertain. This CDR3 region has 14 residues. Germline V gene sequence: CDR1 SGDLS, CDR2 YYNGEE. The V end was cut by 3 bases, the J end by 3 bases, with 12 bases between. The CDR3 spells CASSAPGSHTEAFF. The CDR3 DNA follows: TGTGCCAGCAGCGCCCCGGGATCCCACACTGAAGCTTTCTTT.

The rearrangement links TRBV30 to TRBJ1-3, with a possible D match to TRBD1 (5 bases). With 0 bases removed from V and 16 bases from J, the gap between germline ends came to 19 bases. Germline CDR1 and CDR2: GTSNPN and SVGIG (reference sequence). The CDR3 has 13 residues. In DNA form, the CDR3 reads TGTGCCTGGAGTGTACGTAGTCAGGGTGATGGGTATTTT. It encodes CAWSVRSQGDGYF.

The CDR3 here is CASSGSRQGAGGYTF. The CDR3 DNA follows: TGTGCCAGCAGTGGATCTCGACAGGGGGCAGGTGGCTACACCTTC. The chain links TRBV25-1 to TRBJ1-2; 10 nucleotides match TRBD1. The CDR3 covers 15 residues. Germline values: CDR1 MGHDK, CDR2 SYGVNS. Unmatched junction bases numbered 9, after V lost 4 bases and J lost 7 bases.

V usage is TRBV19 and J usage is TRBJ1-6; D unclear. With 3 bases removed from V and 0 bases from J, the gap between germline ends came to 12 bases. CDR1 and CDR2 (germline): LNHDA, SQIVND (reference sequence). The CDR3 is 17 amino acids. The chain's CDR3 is CASSMAVRGSYNSPLHF. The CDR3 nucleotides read TGTGCCAGTAGTATGGCGGTTCGGGGCTCCTATAATTCACCCCTCCACTTT.

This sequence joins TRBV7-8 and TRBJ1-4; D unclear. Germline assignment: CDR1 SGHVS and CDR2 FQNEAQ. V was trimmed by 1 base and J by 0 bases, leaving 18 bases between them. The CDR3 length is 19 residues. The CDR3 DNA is TGTGCCAGCAGCTTAGTTTACAGTTTAGGACTCACAACTAATGAAAAACTGTTTTTT. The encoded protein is CASSLVYSLGLTTNEKLFF. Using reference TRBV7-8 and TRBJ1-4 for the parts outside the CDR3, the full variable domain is GAGVSQSPRYKVAKRGQDVALRCDPISGHVSLFWYQQALGQGPEFLTYFQNEAQLDKSGLPSDRFFAERPEGSVSTLKIQRTQQEDSAVYLCASSLVYSLGLTTNEKLFFGSGTQLSVL.

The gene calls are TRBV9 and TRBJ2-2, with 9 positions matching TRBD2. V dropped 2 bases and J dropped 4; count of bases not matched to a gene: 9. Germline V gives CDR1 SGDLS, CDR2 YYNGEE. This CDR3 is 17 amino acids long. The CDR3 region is CASSVRGTSSVTGELFF. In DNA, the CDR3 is TGTGCCAGCAGCGTCCGAGGGACTAGCTCGGTCACCGGGGAGCTGTTTTTT.

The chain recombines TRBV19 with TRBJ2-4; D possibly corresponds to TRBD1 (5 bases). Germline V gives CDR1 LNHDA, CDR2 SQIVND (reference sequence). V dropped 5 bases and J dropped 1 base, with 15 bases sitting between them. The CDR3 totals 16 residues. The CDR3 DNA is TGTGCCAGTAGTGTAACAGGTCTCCCGGCCAAAAACATTCAGTACTTC. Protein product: CASSVTGLPAKNIQYF.

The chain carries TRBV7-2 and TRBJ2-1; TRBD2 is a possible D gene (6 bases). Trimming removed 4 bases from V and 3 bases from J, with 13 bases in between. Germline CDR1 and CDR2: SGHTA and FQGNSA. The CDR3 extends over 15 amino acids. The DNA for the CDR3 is TGTGCCAGCAGCTCCCTGGGAGGCGTCTACAATGAGCAGTTCTTC. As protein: CASSSLGGVYNEQFF.

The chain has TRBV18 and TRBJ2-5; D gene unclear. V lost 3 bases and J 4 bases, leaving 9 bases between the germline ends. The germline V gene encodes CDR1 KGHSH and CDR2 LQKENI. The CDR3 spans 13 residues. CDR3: CASSPAAVETQYF. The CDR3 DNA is TGTGCCAGCTCACCCGCGGCCGTAGAGACCCAGTACTTC.

The CDR3 sequence is CASSPPGQGPIGYGYTF. The CDR3, as DNA: TGTGCCAGCTCACCACCGGGACAGGGGCCAATCGGCTATGGCTACACCTTC. The rearrangement uses TRBV18 and TRBJ1-2, with 10 bases matching TRBD1. V was clipped by 0 bases and J by 4 bases; unmatched bases: 8. The length of the CDR3 is 17 residues. Germline V CDR1 and CDR2: KGHSH, LQKENI.

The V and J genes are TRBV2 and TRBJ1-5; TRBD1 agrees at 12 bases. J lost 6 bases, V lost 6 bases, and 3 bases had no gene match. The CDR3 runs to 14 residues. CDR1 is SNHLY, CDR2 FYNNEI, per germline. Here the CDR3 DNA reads TGTGCCAGCAGAGGGACAGGGGGCGGTCAGCCCCAGCATTTT. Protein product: CASRGTGGGQPQHF.

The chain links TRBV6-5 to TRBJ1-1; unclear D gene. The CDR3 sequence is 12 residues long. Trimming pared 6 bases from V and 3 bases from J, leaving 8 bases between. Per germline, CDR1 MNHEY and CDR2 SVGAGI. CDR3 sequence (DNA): TGTGCCAGCAGCCGGAGGGACACTGAAGCTTTCTTT. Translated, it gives CASSRRDTEAFF.

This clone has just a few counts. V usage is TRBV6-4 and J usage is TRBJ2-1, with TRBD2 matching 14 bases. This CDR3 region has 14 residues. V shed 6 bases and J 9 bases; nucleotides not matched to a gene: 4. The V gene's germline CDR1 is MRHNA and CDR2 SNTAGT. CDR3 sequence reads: CASSQTSGRVEQFF. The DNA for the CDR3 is TGTGCCAGCAGCCAGACTAGCGGGAGGGTTGAGCAGTTCTTC.